Each of the 5 T cell receptor beta chains below was sequenced from the same sample in a study of T-cell reconstitution after alpha-beta-depleted transplantation in children. Construction of the TCRbeta library involved unique molecular identifiers. TCRdb processed the PCR reads anew with MiXCR; each CDR3 protein has one entry. The table has 700,000 to 950,000 distinct CDR3 sequences, roughly 15% seen once. The source was PBMCs, mostly from graft donor cells, collected 360 days after TCRalphabeta/CD19-depleted stem cell transplant. The source is a male patient aged 10-17 years who had a stem cell transplant for acute lymphoblastic leukemia, so the T cells may come from the graft donor.

This clonotype has a count of ten or more. The chain combines TRBV12-3 or TRBV12-4 with TRBJ2-2, with 8 nucleotides matching TRBD2. The CDR3 spans 16 residues. With V trimmed by 6 bases and J by 3 bases, 9 bases remained unmatched. CDR3 in amino acids: CASSPTSGTYTGELFF. CDR3 bases: TGTGCCAGCAGCCCCACTAGCGGAACCTACACCGGGGAGCTGTTTTTT.

This clonotype was counted a few times. The CDR3 loop is CSVLTGTSNQPQHF. DNA for the CDR3: TGCAGCGTTCTGACCGGGACTAGCAATCAGCCCCAGCATTTT. The rearrangement uses TRBV29-1 and TRBJ1-5, with a tentative D call TRBD1 (5 bases). The CDR3 sequence is 14 residues long. The germline V gene encodes CDR1 SQVTM and CDR2 ANQGSEA. V dropped 5 bases and J dropped 0 bases, with 11 bases sitting between them.

In this sample, this clonotype turned up a few times. The V gene is TRBV6-1, the J gene TRBJ2-4; D might be TRBD2 (6 bases). The length of the CDR3 is 15 residues. Germline V gene data show CDR1 as MNHNS and CDR2 as SASEGT. Trimming shortened V by 6 bases and J by 3 bases, and 15 bases separated the two germline ends. As DNA, the CDR3 is TGTGCCAGCAGCCCCCTGGGAGGCGGCAAAAACATTCAGTACTTC. Translating gives CASSPLGGGKNIQYF.

This clonotype was observed a handful of times. This chain connects TRBV20-1 to TRBJ2-7; D is uncertain. The CDR3 extends over 14 amino acids. The V gene's germline CDR1 is DFQATT and CDR2 SNEGSKA (reference sequence). V was shortened by 1 base and J by 0 bases, with 10 bases between the two germline ends. The CDR3 DNA reads as TGCAGTGCTAGAGTCGGCGTCAGCTCCTACGAGCAGTACTTC. Encoded protein: CSARVGVSSYEQYF.

The rearrangement uses TRBV10-1 and TRBJ1-5, with D uncertain. Between the trimmed V and J ends, which lost 0 bases and 6 bases, there was a span of 6 bases. Germline CDR1 and CDR2: WNHNN and SYGVQD (reference sequence). The CDR3 spans 13 residues. The CDR3 region has the DNA TGCGCCAGCAGTGAGTCGGCGTTTCAGCCCCAGCATTTT. It codes for CASSESAFQPQHF.